The source of this T cell receptor beta chain is a study of cytomegalovirus exposure and HLA in healthy donors. The PCR used 60 Vbeta and 13 Jbeta primers. Libraries were prepared by immunoSEQ multiplex PCR; TCRdb keeps only in-frame clonotypes and omits some of them. The data show about 140,000 clones, 73% seen once. Germline-derived CDR1 and CDR2 are MDHEN and SYDVKM. The length of the CDR3 is 13 residues. V lost 8 bases, J lost 2 bases, and 13 bases lay in between. This sequence originates from a middle-aged woman in good health and CMV-seronegative. This chain uses TRBV28 with TRBJ2-7, with D maybe TRBD2 (6 bases). Sequencing used PBMCs. CDR3 sequence: CASRGTDTYEQYV. The CDR3 DNA reads TGTGCCAGCCGGGGGACGGATACCTACGAGCAGTACGTC.